This T cell receptor beta chain was identified in a study of post-analysis software for immune sequencing data. Background on the study: Disease trajectories encompassed relapsing-remitting, secondary progressive and progressive-relapsing multiple sclerosis. Study-level results: Normalized Chao1 diversity was significantly reduced in patients versus controls. Patients showed TRBV5-6, TRBV5-1 and TRBV20-1 among four to six TRBV segments more frequent than in controls. Batch-matched samples strongly co-clustered by F measure.

The TCR beta cDNA libraries contained unique molecular identifiers. With about 1 to 11 million T cells as the source, a few hundred thousand cDNA molecules resulted. TCRdb ran MiXCR on the PCR reads and lists one entry per CDR3 protein. The table shows roughly 800,000 distinct CDR3 sequences, with roughly 29% occurring only once. The CDR3 is 16 residues long. Germline V gene lookup returns CDR1 SGHRS and CDR2 YFSETQ. On this clonotype itself: Its antigen remains unidentified. The junction departs from germline at one end; a sequencing error may be responsible.

Material: blood. This clonotype was sampled from a girl aged 5-17 years with multiple sclerosis. The gene calls are TRBV5-1 and TRBJ2-1; a possible D gene is TRBD2 (7 bases). The CDR3, as DNA: TGCGTCAGCAGGCCTTTGGGGGGGCCCTCCTACAATGAGCAGTTCTTC. This sequence encodes CVSRPLGGPSYNEQFF.